This TCR beta chain was captured by sequencing in a study of blood T cells in healthy people across ages. Study information: Roughly one uniquely barcoded beta molecule per two T cells was captured.

Combining a sample-barcoded 5' primer with a J-beta primer mix, a second PCR ran for about 7 to 11 cycles. TCRdb recomputed calls from the 5' RACE reads with MiXCR, one row per CDR3 protein. Seen here are roughly 1,300,000 distinct CDR3 sequences, around 59% observed once, and the top ten hold over 5%. For this clonotype: One end of the junction varies from germline; a read error may be responsible.

Per the germline V gene, CDR1 is SQVTM and CDR2 is ANQGSEA. CDR3 length: 12 residues. The sample consisted of blood. The TCR sequence derives from a man between 18 and 35 years old in good health. The chain uses TRBV29-1 and TRBJ1-4, with D perhaps matching TRBD1 (5 bases). The CDR3 nucleotides are TGCAGCGCTGAAACCGGGGGTGAAAAACTGTTTTTT. This gives the protein CSAETGGEKLFF.